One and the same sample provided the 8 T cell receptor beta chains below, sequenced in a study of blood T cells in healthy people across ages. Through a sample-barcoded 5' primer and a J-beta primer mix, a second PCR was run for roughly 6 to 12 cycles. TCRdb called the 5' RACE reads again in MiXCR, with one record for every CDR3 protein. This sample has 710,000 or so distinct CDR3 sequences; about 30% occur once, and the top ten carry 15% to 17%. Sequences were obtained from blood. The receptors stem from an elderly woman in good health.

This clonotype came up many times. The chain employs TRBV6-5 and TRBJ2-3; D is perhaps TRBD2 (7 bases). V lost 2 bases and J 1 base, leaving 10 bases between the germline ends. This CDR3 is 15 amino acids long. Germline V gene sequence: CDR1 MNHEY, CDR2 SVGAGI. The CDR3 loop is CASSYRGAGTDTQYF. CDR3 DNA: TGTGCCAGCAGTTACCGGGGGGCGGGCACAGATACGCAGTATTTT.

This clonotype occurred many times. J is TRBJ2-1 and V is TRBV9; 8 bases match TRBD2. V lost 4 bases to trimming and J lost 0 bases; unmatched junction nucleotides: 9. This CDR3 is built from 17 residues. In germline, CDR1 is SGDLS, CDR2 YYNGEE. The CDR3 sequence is CASSPRLAPSSYNEQFF. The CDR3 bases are TGTGCCAGCAGCCCTCGACTAGCGCCTAGCTCCTACAATGAGCAGTTCTTC. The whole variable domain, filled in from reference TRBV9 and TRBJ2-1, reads DSGVTQTPKHLITATGQRVTLRCSPRSGDLSVYWYQQSLDQGLQFLIQYYNGEERAKGNILERFSAQQFPDLHSELNLSSLELGDSALYFCASSPRLAPSSYNEQFFGPGTRLTVL.

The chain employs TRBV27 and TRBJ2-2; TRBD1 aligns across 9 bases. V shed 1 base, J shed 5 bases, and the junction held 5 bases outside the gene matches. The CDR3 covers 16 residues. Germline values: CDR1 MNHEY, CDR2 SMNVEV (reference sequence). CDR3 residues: CASSLYRGLGTGELFF. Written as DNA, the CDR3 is TGTGCCAGCAGTTTATACAGGGGGCTGGGGACCGGGGAGCTGTTTTTT.

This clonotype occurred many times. In nucleotides, the CDR3 is TGCAGTGCTAGAGGTGGGGAAGCCGTAATTGGGACCCAGTACTTC. Amino acid sequence: CSARGGEAVIGTQYF. The chain links TRBV20-1 to TRBJ2-5; D call uncertain. Per the germline V gene, CDR1 is DFQATT and CDR2 is SNEGSKA (reference sequence). The CDR3 covers 15 residues. The germline V and J ends were trimmed by 1 base and 7 bases, with 19 bases remaining between them.

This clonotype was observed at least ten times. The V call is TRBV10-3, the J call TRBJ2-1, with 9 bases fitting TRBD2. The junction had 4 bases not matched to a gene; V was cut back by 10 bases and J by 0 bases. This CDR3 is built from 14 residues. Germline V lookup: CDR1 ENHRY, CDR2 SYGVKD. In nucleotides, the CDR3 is TGTGCCAGCCTAGCGGGGAGCTCCTACAATGAGCAGTTCTTC. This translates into CASLAGSSYNEQFF.

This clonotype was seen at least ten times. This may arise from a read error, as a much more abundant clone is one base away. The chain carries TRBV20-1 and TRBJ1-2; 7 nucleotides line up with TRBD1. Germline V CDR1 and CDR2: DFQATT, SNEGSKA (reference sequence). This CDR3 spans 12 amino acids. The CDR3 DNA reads TGCAGGGCCCAAGGACAGGACTATGGCTACACCTTC. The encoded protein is CRAQGQDYGYTF.

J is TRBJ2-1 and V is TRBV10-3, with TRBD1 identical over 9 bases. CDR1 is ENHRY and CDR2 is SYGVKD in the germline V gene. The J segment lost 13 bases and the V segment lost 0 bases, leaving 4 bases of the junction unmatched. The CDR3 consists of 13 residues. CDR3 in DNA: TGTGCCATCAGTGAGTCAGGGGACAGGGCTCAGTTCTTC. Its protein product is CAISESGDRAQFF.

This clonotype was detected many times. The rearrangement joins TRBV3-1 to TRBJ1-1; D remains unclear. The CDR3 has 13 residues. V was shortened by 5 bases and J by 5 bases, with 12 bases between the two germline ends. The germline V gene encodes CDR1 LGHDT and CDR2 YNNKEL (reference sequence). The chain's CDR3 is CASSSAGRTEAFF. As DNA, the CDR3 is TGTGCCAGCAGCTCCGCCGGGAGAACTGAAGCTTTCTTT.